The following is a TCR beta chain sequence with its context. V was trimmed by 8 bases and J by 9 bases, leaving 11 bases between them. Germline assignment: CDR1 MDHEN and CDR2 SYDVKM. The CDR3 has 11 residues. Only in-frame clones appear in the TCRdb table, and some are missing; sequencing was by immunoSEQ multiplex PCR. The sample lists 120,000 to 150,000 clones, about nine tenths seen once, with roughly 8.4% in the top ten. These data originate in a study of control samples from healthy donors and cancer patients. The rearrangement joins TRBV28 to TRBJ2-1; weak D call: TRBD2 (5 bases). The clonotype originates from a woman in her twenties or thirties in good health. Source material: blood. This CDR3 is CASVGASEQFF. The CDR3 DNA reads TGTGCCAGCGTGGGAGCTAGTGAGCAGTTCTTC.